The clone carrying this T cell receptor beta chain was counted between two and nine times. Its target is not known. J lost 3 bases, V lost 3 bases, and 7 bases had no gene match. Germline CDR1 is LNHNV and CDR2 is YYDKDF (reference sequence). The CDR3 extends over 15 amino acids. This record belongs to a study of graft-versus-host responses after intestinal transplantation. Study-level background: The whole recipient group had anti-thymocyte globulin induction followed by tacrolimus and steroids for two to four years.

Study-wide findings and caveats: Some patients had graft-donor T cell macrochimerism. In their allografts, the ratios of graft-versus-host to host-versus-graft T cell clones were high. Declines in HvG clones occurring early post-transplant were associated with peak circulating GvH clone levels. Researchers found GvH clones in recipient marrow, and some showed up first in ileum or blood.

Here immunoSEQ multiplex PCR was the method, and the copy in TCRdb shows in-frame clones only, minus some. The sample comprises approximately 130,000 clones, approximately 92% of which are singletons, and around 0.16% rests with the top ten. This TCR derives from a human donor who received an intestinal transplant. Material: unstimulated CD4+ T cells sorted from spleen or lymph node cells, obtained before intestinal transplant. The J gene is TRBJ1-2, the V gene TRBV15, with 7 bases lining up with TRBD1. CDR3 sequence: CATSRMTGNDYGYTF. The CDR3 DNA follows: TGTGCCACCAGCAGGATGACAGGGAACGACTATGGCTACACCTTC.